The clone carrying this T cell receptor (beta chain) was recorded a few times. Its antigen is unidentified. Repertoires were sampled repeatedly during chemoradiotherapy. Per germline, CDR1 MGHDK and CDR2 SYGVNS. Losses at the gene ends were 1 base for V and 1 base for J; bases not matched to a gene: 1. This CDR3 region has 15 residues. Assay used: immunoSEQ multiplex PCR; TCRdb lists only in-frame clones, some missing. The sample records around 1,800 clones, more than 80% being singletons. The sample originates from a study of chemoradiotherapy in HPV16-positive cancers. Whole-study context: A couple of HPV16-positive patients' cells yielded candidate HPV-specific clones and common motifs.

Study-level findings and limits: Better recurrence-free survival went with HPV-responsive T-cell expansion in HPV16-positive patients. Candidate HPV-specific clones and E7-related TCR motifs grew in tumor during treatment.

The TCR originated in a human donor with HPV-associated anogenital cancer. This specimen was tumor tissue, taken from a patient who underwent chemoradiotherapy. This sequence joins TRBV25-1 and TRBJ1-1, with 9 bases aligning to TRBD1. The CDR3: CASSEWGQGNTEAFF. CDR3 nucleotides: TGTGCCAGCAGTGAATGGGGACAGGGGAACACTGAAGCTTTCTTT.